This T cell receptor (beta chain) was sequenced in a study of shared clonotypes between healthy human individuals. Study as a whole: Per donor, three plates held CD4 naive cells, three held CD4 memory, two held CD8 naive and one held CD8 memory. Study results and limitations: Some clonotypes were shared by all four sorted-subset donors, while others were not shared. The non-shared ones had lower generation probabilities than the shared ones.

Germline CDR1 is SSHAT and CDR2 is FNYEAQ (reference sequence). Trimming removed 2 bases from V and 1 base from J, with 14 bases in between. The length of the CDR3 is 17 residues. Method: immunoSEQ multiplex PCR; TCRdb's copy keeps in-frame clones and lacks some. This sample carries around 600,000 clones, more than 95% of them seen once, and the ten largest clones take around 0.058%. This clone occurred once. What it binds is not known. Sequenced input: naive CD4+ T cells sorted from blood. Subset noted: CD45RA+ positively selected. The origin of this receptor is a woman aged 25 to 45 in good health. The rearrangement links TRBV7-7 to TRBJ2-2; tentatively, D is TRBD2 (5 bases). The DNA for the CDR3 is TGTGCCAGCAGCTTATCAGCCAGCGGTATGAACACCGGGGAGCTGTTTTTT. Translated: CASSLSASGMNTGELFF.